The sequence of this T cell receptor (beta chain) was determined in a study of blood T cell repertoires in COVID-19. The overall study: T cells, B-cell-depleted T cells, or PBMCs supplied cDNA or gDNA.

How the authors handled the data: Amplification from reference gene primers served as the basis for estimated nucleated cell counts. TCRdb keeps only in-frame clones here, not all; method: immunoSEQ multiplex PCR. That table furnishes V, J and clone size, whereas the DNA furnished D and trimming. Of 150,000 to 200,000 clones in the sample, approximately 90% were seen once. The V gene's germline CDR1 is GTSNPN and CDR2 SVGIG (reference sequence). CDR3 size: 14 residues. J was trimmed by 3 bases and V by 2 bases; bases with no gene match: 6. The V and J genes are TRBV30 and TRBJ2-7, with 8 bases identical to TRBD1. Sequenced material: peripheral blood. The source is a man aged 70-80 years with active or convalescent COVID-19. The CDR3 region has the DNA TGTGCCTGGAGTCAGGGGGCGCCGGGCTACGAGCAGTACTTC. This translates into CAWSQGAPGYEQYF.